A selection of T cell receptor beta chains follows, all from one sample in a study of blood T cell repertoires in COVID-19. The data were produced by immunoSEQ multiplex PCR, yet TCRdb's version contains in-frame clones alone and is incomplete. The sample yields around 150,000 clones, roughly four fifths seen once. The sequenced material came from peripheral blood. These receptors all come from an elderly woman in a cohort sampled during active or convalescent COVID-19. The CDR3 runs from the conserved cysteine through the conserved F or W. Each record gives: V gene, clone size, D gene, J gene, CDR3 protein, CDR3 DNA. D genes are given only for firm matches. The size entry is marked missing in some rows and otherwise reads once, few, many or a size class.

TRBV2	NA	NA	TRBJ1-1	CASKGGVGTEAFF	TGTGCCAGCAAGGGAGGGGTAGGGACTGAAGCTTTCTTT
TRBV6-6	NA	TRBD1	TRBJ2-5	CASSYGGQGAGETQYF	TGTGCCAGCAGTTACGGGGGACAGGGGGCTGGGGAGACCCAGTACTTC
TRBV19	NA	TRBD2	TRBJ2-1	CASSKTGTSGFNEQFF	TGTGCCAGTAGTAAGACAGGGACTAGCGGATTCAATGAGCAGTTCTTC
TRBV7-2	NA	TRBD1	TRBJ1-4	CASSTRTGEKLFF	TGTGCCAGCAGCACGAGGACAGGGGAGAAACTGTTTTTT
TRBV7-2	NA	TRBD1	TRBJ1-2	CASSLGWTGFGYTF	TGTGCCAGCAGCTTAGGCTGGACAGGGTTTGGCTACACCTTC
TRBV20-1	NA	NA	TRBJ2-1	CSASGDEQFF	TGCAGTGCTAGCGGGGATGAGCAGTTCTTC
TRBV5-6	NA	NA	TRBJ1-1	CASSLVDRNTEAFF	TGTGCCAGCAGCTTGGTGGACAGAAACACTGAAGCTTTCTTT
TRBV2	NA	TRBD1	TRBJ1-2	CASSGIRTGTYGYTF	TGTGCCAGCAGTGGCATAAGGACAGGGACCTATGGCTACACCTTC
TRBV24-1	few	NA	TRBJ1-2	CATSGRDGYTF	TGTGCCACCAGCGGTCGGGATGGCTACACCTTC
TRBV7-2	NA	NA	TRBJ2-5	CASSLGGRETQYF	TGTGCCAGCAGCTTAGGCGGCCGGGAGACCCAGTACTTC
TRBV6-1	NA	NA	TRBJ2-3	CASSDVTGTSGDTQYF	TGTGCCAGCAGTGATGTAACAGGAACCTCGGGAGATACGCAGTATTTT
TRBV24-1	few	NA	TRBJ2-2	CATSDLLPGATGELFF	TGTGCCACCAGTGATTTGCTTCCAGGGGCCACCGGGGAGCTGTTTTTT
TRBV6-4	NA	NA	TRBJ1-1	CASSENRDVTEAFF	TGTGCCAGCAGTGAAAACAGGGATGTCACTGAAGCTTTCTTT
TRBV15	NA	TRBD2	TRBJ2-4	CATSKGLAGGDIQYF	TGTGCCACCAGCAAGGGACTAGCGGGGGGGGACATTCAGTACTTC
TRBV5-6	NA	TRBD1	TRBJ1-3	CASSLTGVGNTIYF	TGTGCCAGCAGCTTGACAGGGGTCGGTAACACCATATATTTT
TRBV5-1	NA	TRBD1	TRBJ1-4	CASSLGQGNEKLFF	TGCGCCAGCAGCTTGGGACAGGGTAATGAAAAACTGTTTTTT
TRBV9	NA	TRBD1	TRBJ1-2	CASSTSPGGSYGYTF	TGTGCCAGCAGCACATCCCCAGGGGGCAGCTATGGCTACACCTTC
TRBV7-9	NA	TRBD2	TRBJ2-1	CASSGSGGASYNEQFF	TGTGCCAGCAGCGGTAGCGGGGGGGCCAGTTACAATGAGCAGTTCTTC
TRBV24-1	NA	NA	TRBJ1-5	CATSDAGSNQPQHF	TGTGCCACCAGTGATGCGGGGTCCAATCAGCCCCAGCATTTT
TRBV7-8	few	TRBD1	TRBJ2-3	CASSSGRDRGVYTQYF	TGTGCCAGCAGCTCGGGCCGGGACAGAGGGGTTTATACGCAGTATTTT
TRBV9	NA	TRBD1	TRBJ1-3	CASSVGTGANSGNTIYF	TGTGCCAGCAGCGTAGGGACAGGGGCAAACTCTGGAAACACCATATATTTT
TRBV6-5	NA	NA	TRBJ2-1	CASSPRAESLAQFF	TGTGCCAGCAGTCCCCGGGCCGAAAGCCTAGCGCAGTTCTTC
TRBV2	NA	NA	TRBJ1-5	CASRAQRFNQPQHF	TGTGCCAGCAGGGCGCAGAGGTTCAATCAGCCCCAGCATTTT
TRBV7-9	NA	NA	TRBJ1-4	CASSLVGVTEKLFF	TGTGCCAGCAGCTTAGTGGGAGTAACGGAAAAACTGTTTTTT
TRBV7-9	NA	TRBD1	TRBJ2-5	CASTGTAKETQYF	TGTGCCAGCACAGGGACAGCTAAAGAGACCCAGTACTTC
TRBV18	NA	NA	TRBJ2-1	CASSPIASNSYNEQFF	TGTGCCAGCTCACCAATAGCTAGTAACTCCTACAATGAGCAGTTCTTC
TRBV19	NA	NA	TRBJ1-1	CASMNRAGNTEAFF	TGTGCCAGTATGAATCGCGCAGGCAACACTGAAGCTTTCTTT
TRBV5-1	NA	TRBD2	TRBJ2-5	CASSLITGGRETQYF	TGCGCCAGCAGCTTGATAACGGGAGGGCGAGAGACCCAGTACTTC
TRBV30	NA	TRBD2	TRBJ2-7	CAWSLGGKSSYEQYF	TGTGCCTGGAGCCTGGGGGGGAAAAGCTCCTACGAGCAGTACTTC
TRBV9	NA	TRBD1	TRBJ2-3	CASSAWDRGPDTQYF	TGTGCCAGCAGCGCCTGGGACAGGGGGCCAGATACGCAGTATTTT
TRBV28	NA	TRBD1	TRBJ2-6	CASSRQGGANVLTF	TGTGCCAGCAGTCGACAGGGTGGGGCCAACGTCCTGACTTTC
TRBV7-9	NA	TRBD1	TRBJ1-1	CASSSLPGQGAYTEAFF	TGTGCCAGCAGCTCACTGCCGGGACAGGGGGCTTACACTGAAGCTTTCTTT
TRBV18	NA	NA	TRBJ1-6	CASSPIKGGGSPLHF	TGTGCCAGCTCACCAATAAAGGGTGGAGGATCACCCCTCCACTTT
TRBV11-2	NA	TRBD2	TRBJ2-2	CASSPGGAGTGELFF	TGTGCCAGCAGCCCGGGAGGGGCAGGCACCGGGGAGCTGTTTTTT
TRBV7-6	NA	NA	TRBJ1-2	CASSPERLGGYTF	TGTGCCAGCAGCCCAGAACGACTCGGAGGCTACACCTTC
TRBV7-9	NA	NA	TRBJ2-1	CASSFLAGAQINEQFF	TGTGCCAGCAGCTTTCTCGCAGGGGCGCAGATCAATGAGCAGTTCTTC
TRBV11-2	NA	NA	TRBJ1-6	CASSLEAGGNSPLHF	TGTGCCAGCAGCTTAGAAGCGGGTGGGAATTCACCCCTCCACTTT
TRBV5-1	NA	TRBD1	TRBJ2-4	CASSLFDRVGNIQYF	TGCGCCAGCAGCTTATTCGACAGGGTGGGTAACATTCAGTACTTC
TRBV4-2	NA	TRBD1	TRBJ1-5	CASSQGHTGVGNQPQHF	TGTGCCAGCAGCCAAGGACATACAGGGGTTGGCAATCAGCCCCAGCATTTT
TRBV5-1	NA	TRBD1	TRBJ1-2	CASRPGQGDYGYTF	TGCGCCAGCAGGCCCGGACAGGGCGACTATGGCTACACCTTC
TRBV5-6	NA	TRBD1	TRBJ1-4	CASSDKTGGRGEKLFF	TGTGCCAGCAGCGATAAGACAGGGGGAAGGGGTGAAAAACTGTTTTTT
TRBV14	NA	TRBD2	TRBJ2-1	CASSQNVRGDYNEQFF	TGTGCCAGCAGCCAAAATGTACGGGGGGACTACAATGAGCAGTTCTTC
TRBV7-9	NA	TRBD1	TRBJ1-5	CASSEGQDQPQHF	TGTGCCAGCAGCGAAGGACAGGATCAGCCCCAGCATTTT
TRBV2	NA	TRBD1	TRBJ1-5	CASRRDRGNQPQHF	TGTGCCAGCAGGAGGGACAGGGGCAATCAGCCCCAGCATTTT
TRBV7-2	once	NA	TRBJ2-2	CASSFRDTTGELFF	TGTGCCAGCAGTTTCCGGGACACCACCGGGGAGCTGTTTTTT
TRBV7-9	NA	TRBD1	TRBJ1-6	CASTKVGQDNSPLHF	TGTGCCAGCACCAAAGTGGGACAGGATAATTCACCCCTCCACTTT
TRBV19	NA	NA	TRBJ1-6	CASSMGTGTSNSPLHF	TGTGCCAGTAGTATGGGAACAGGAACCTCGAATTCACCCCTCCACTTT
TRBV10-3	NA	NA	TRBJ2-5	CAISGTNQETQYF	TGTGCCATCAGTGGGACTAACCAAGAGACCCAGTACTTC
TRBV3-1/TRBV3-2	NA	NA	TRBJ1-5	CASSQGSGNQPQHF	TGTGCCAGCAGCCAAGGTTCAGGGAATCAGCCCCAGCATTTT
TRBV5-6	NA	NA	TRBJ1-6	CASSLGTVYSPLHF	TGTGCCAGCAGCTTGGGGACTGTTTACTCACCCCTCCACTTT
TRBV25-1	few	NA	TRBJ1-6	CASSERDGIGSPLHF	TGTGCCAGCAGTGAACGCGATGGTATTGGTTCACCCCTCCACTTT
TRBV7-3	NA	NA	TRBJ1-5	CASSGRGNQPQHF	TGTGCCAGCTCCGGAAGGGGAAATCAGCCCCAGCATTTT
TRBV7-2	once	TRBD1	TRBJ2-5	CASRQPTGRGTQYF	TGTGCCAGCAGACAACCGACAGGGAGAGGGACCCAGTACTTC
TRBV2	once	NA	TRBJ1-5	CASTLRGPQHF	TGTGCCAGCACCCTACGAGGGCCCCAGCATTTT
TRBV24-1	NA	TRBD1	TRBJ1-4	CATSDSGKGAHNEKLFF	TGTGCCACCAGTGATTCGGGCAAGGGGGCCCATAATGAAAAACTGTTTTTT